Each of the 5 T cell receptor beta chains below was sequenced from the same sample in a study of shared clonotypes between healthy human individuals (dated by TCRdb to about 2020). The library was obtained by the immunoSEQ multiplex PCR assay. TCRdb mirrors the immuneACCESS table, restricted to in-frame sequences. Some clones are absent from its copies; in checked studies, under half trace to an unresolved V gene, and the reason for the others is unknown. Present in this sample are under 600,000 clones, 75% to 80% of which were seen just once. Around 13% of the sample lies in the top ten. The material sequenced was PBMCs. All receptors come from a woman aged 40 to 49 in good health. Some clones in this sample may be carry-over from other donors' samples.

This sequence joins TRBV7-9 and TRBJ2-7, with D perhaps TRBD2 (6 bases). This CDR3 is built from 14 residues. CDR1 SEHNR and CDR2 FQNEAQ come from the germline V gene (reference sequence). The V end lost 4 bases, the J end lost 0 bases, and 10 bases lay between the germline ends. CDR3 DNA: TGTGCCAGCAGCTCCCGGCGGGACTCCTACGAGCAGTACTTC. This sequence encodes CASSSRRDSYEQYF.

The chain combines TRBV27 with TRBJ2-1; D may be TRBD1 (6 bases). With 5 bases removed from V and 1 base from J, the gap between germline ends came to 9 bases. The CDR3 extends over 14 amino acids. CDR1 and CDR2 (germline): MNHEY, SMNVEV (reference sequence). CDR3 amino acids: CASSTGWSYNEQFF. The CDR3 bases are TGTGCCAGCAGTACAGGGTGGTCCTACAATGAGCAGTTCTTC.

This clone was observed once. The CDR3: CASSVDVLTDTQYF. In DNA form, the CDR3 reads TGTGCCAGCAGCGTGGACGTACTCACAGATACGCAGTATTTT. This rearrangement joins TRBV9 to TRBJ2-3; D not certain. Germline CDR1 SGDLS, CDR2 YYNGEE. This CDR3 is built from 14 residues. With 2 bases removed from V and 2 bases from J, the gap between germline ends came to 9 bases.

The chain carries TRBV2 and TRBJ1-5, with TRBD1 matching 7 bases. After removal of 5 bases from V and 5 bases from J, the junction contained 9 bases not matched to a gene. This CDR3 spans 15 amino acids. The germline V gene has CDR1 SNHLY and CDR2 FYNNEI. CDR3 residues: CASSSQGVLHQPQHF. The CDR3, as DNA: TGTGCCAGCAGTTCCCAGGGGGTGCTACATCAGCCCCAGCATTTT.

A remark on this clone: The same CDR3 is also encoded by other DNA sequences in this sample. CDR3 bases: TGTGCCACCAGCAGAGACTTAGCGAACACCGGGGAGCTGTTTTTT. Its protein product is CATSRDLANTGELFF. The chain couples TRBV15 to TRBJ2-2, with D unclear. Looked up from germline, CDR1 is LNHNV and CDR2 is YYDKDF (reference sequence). Trimming stripped 0 bases from V and 0 bases from J, with 5 bases between. The CDR3 extends over 15 amino acids.